These 27 T cell receptor beta chains came from one sample sequenced in a study of response to subunit inactivated influenza vaccine listed by TCRdb under 2018. Receptor libraries were prepared by RT-PCR. The sequencer listed for this sample is Illumina HiSeq 2500. TCRdb reanalyzed the raw reads on its own, using fastp at Q25 for trimming and MiXCR for clone calling, and kept in-frame beta chains. Each CDR3 protein gets just one entry, which takes the most common genes and DNA from the rows behind it. Present in this sample are around 570,000 distinct CDR3 sequences, approximately 10% of which were seen just once. The ten most abundant clones make up 8% to 13% of the sample. A further study also used this sample, focusing on T cells expressing NK-cell markers. From that second study: 5'RACE template switching, by which a universal primer site and unique molecular identifiers were added, was used to make TCR beta cDNA libraries.

The source was PBMCs from blood, collected on the day of vaccination. The receptor source for this set is a man in his forties or fifties who received an inactivated influenza vaccine. Donor details come from another sample of the same person, matched by shared clones.

This clonotype came up a few times. The J gene is TRBJ2-1, the V gene TRBV5-1; tentatively, D is TRBD1 (6 bases). The CDR3 has 15 amino acids. The V end lost 7 bases, the J end lost 7 bases, and 21 bases lay between the germline ends. CDR1 and CDR2 (germline): SGHRS, YFSETQ. CDR3 in DNA: TGCGCCAGCGCCTTCCGGGACACGCTGGGGAATGAGCAGTTCTTC. Encoded protein: CASAFRDTLGNEQFF.

CDR3 DNA sequence: TGTGCCAGCAGCCCTCGGGACAGGTTGAATGAGCAGTTCTTC. Its translation: CASSPRDRLNEQFF. The gene calls are TRBV7-9 and TRBJ2-1, with 8 bases that match TRBD1. Per germline, CDR1 SEHNR and CDR2 FQNEAQ (reference sequence). J was trimmed by 7 bases and V by 5 bases; bases with no gene match: 7. This CDR3 comprises 14 residues.

This clonotype was recorded a few times. The junction shows a germline mismatch at one end, possibly a read error. The CDR3 DNA is TGCGCCAGCACCTTGGGGGATTACTACGAGCAGTACTTC. Protein: CASTLGDYYEQYF. The J gene is TRBJ2-7, the V gene TRBV5-1; tentatively, D is TRBD1 or TRBD2 (5 bases each). The CDR3 is made up of 13 amino acids. Germline V gives CDR1 SGHRS, CDR2 YFSETQ.

The chain uses TRBV7-2 and TRBJ2-3, with D maybe TRBD2 (6 bases). Germline V gives CDR1 SGHTA, CDR2 FQGNSA. V was clipped by 0 bases and J by 2 bases, with 9 bases between them. CDR3 size: 15 residues. The CDR3 loop is CASSLAGTATDTQYF. The CDR3 DNA is TGTGCCAGCAGCTTAGCGGGGACTGCCACAGATACGCAGTATTTT.

This rearrangement joins TRBV12-3 or TRBV12-4 to TRBJ2-3, with 10 nucleotides matching TRBD1. This CDR3 spans 16 amino acids. Germline trimming cut 6 bases from V and 7 bases from J; bases unmatched to any gene: 13. The CDR3 nucleotides read TGTGCCAGCAGCCCCCGAGGGACAGGGGTTGGGTATACGCAGTATTTT. Translating it yields CASSPRGTGVGYTQYF.

The chain employs TRBV20-1 and TRBJ1-1; TRBD1 matches 7 bases. The CDR3 extends over 13 amino acids. Germline-derived CDR1 and CDR2 are DFQATT and SNEGSKA (reference sequence). The V gene end was trimmed by 6 bases and the J gene end by 4 bases; junction bases not matched to a gene: 8. CDR3 coding DNA: TGCAGTGCCACCCGGACAGGAATCACTGAAGCTTTCTTT. It encodes CSATRTGITEAFF.

The table lists this clonotype with many counts. The gene calls are TRBV10-3 and TRBJ2-1; TRBD1 matches 9 bases. The junction had 5 bases not matched to a gene; V was cut back by 4 bases and J by 4 bases. This CDR3 has 15 amino acids. CDR1 and CDR2 from the germline V gene are ENHRY and SYGVKD. CDR3 in amino acids: CAISALGQGYNEQFF. DNA of the CDR3: TGTGCCATCAGTGCGTTGGGACAGGGTTACAATGAGCAGTTCTTC.

This rearrangement joins TRBV6-6 to TRBJ2-7; D remains ambiguous. The ends were cut back, 6 bases at V and 5 bases at J, with 14 bases in the middle. The CDR3 is 13 amino acids. The germline gives CDR1 MNHNY, CDR2 SVGAGI (reference sequence). CDR3 sequence reads: CASSPRTRNEQYF. In DNA, the CDR3 is TGTGCCAGCAGCCCCCGAACCAGGAACGAGCAGTACTTC.

This clonotype has more than one count but fewer than ten. The chain is built from TRBV7-2 and TRBJ2-7; D not resolved. This CDR3 comprises 14 residues. V was cut by 3 bases and J by 1 base, with 10 bases left in between. Germline CDR1 reads SGHTA; CDR2 reads FQGNSA. The CDR3 is CASSFSDDSYEQYF. In DNA form, the CDR3 reads TGTGCCAGCAGCTTTTCGGACGATTCCTACGAGCAGTACTTC.

The V call is TRBV12-3 or TRBV12-4, the J call TRBJ2-1, with D possibly called TRBD1 or TRBD2 (5 bases each). Trimming took off 8 bases at V and 5 bases at J, with 19 bases between the two ends. There are 15 residues in the CDR3. In DNA form, the CDR3 reads TGTGCCAGCTCCTGGGCGGTCCAGGGACACAATGAGCAGTTCTTC. Translated: CASSWAVQGHNEQFF.

This clonotype showed up just a few times. The rearrangement joins TRBV11-2 to TRBJ2-2; 8 bases are shared with TRBD1. The germline V gene has CDR1 SGHAT and CDR2 FQNNGV. The CDR3 extends over 16 amino acids. The J segment lost 1 base and the V segment lost 6 bases, leaving 7 bases of the junction unmatched. The CDR3, as DNA: TGTGCCAGCAGTCCCTACAGGGGGTTGAACACCGGGGAGCTGTTTTTT. This gives the protein CASSPYRGLNTGELFF.

The chain employs TRBV15 and TRBJ2-3, with 10 bases that match TRBD2. The CDR3 is 16 amino acids. The V segment lost 5 bases and the J segment 4 bases; nucleotides outside the gene matches: 9. Germline V gene lookup returns CDR1 LNHNV and CDR2 YYDKDF (reference sequence). The chain's CDR3 is CATSLSSGGSSDTQYF. CDR3 coding DNA: TGTGCCACCAGCCTCTCTAGCGGGGGCTCGTCAGATACGCAGTATTTT.

This clonotype has only a few counts. The rearrangement joins TRBV4-3 to TRBJ1-4; no clear D gene. The CDR3 totals 17 residues. The V end was cut by 0 bases, the J end by 8 bases, with 19 bases between. Germline V lookup: CDR1 LGHNA, CDR2 YSLEER. The CDR3 coding sequence is TGCGCCAGCAGCCAAGACCCGGTTGCCAGTGGTACAGAAAAACTGTTTTTT. Translation gives CASSQDPVASGTEKLFF.

This clonotype turned up a few times. The chain uses TRBV4-2 and TRBJ2-7; possible D gene TRBD1, 6 bases. Germline CDR1 reads LGHNA; CDR2 reads YNFKEQ. Trimming took off 0 bases at V and 4 bases at J, with 13 bases between the two ends. This CDR3 is 15 amino acids long. Here the CDR3 reads CASSQDRGSIYEQYF. DNA of the CDR3: TGTGCCAGCAGCCAAGATAGGGGGAGCATATACGAGCAGTACTTC.

The gene calls are TRBV6-2 or TRBV6-3 and TRBJ2-3, with 9 bases fitting TRBD1. The CDR3 runs 16 residues. Germline V lookup: CDR1 MNHEY, CDR2 SVGEGT. V gave up 0 bases and J gave up 4 bases; unmatched junction bases: 5. Here the CDR3 reads CASSYSRDRVPDTQYF. The DNA for the CDR3 is TGTGCCAGCAGTTACTCGAGGGACAGGGTACCAGATACGCAGTATTTT.

The J gene is TRBJ2-3, the V gene TRBV28, with TRBD1 matching over 10 bases. This CDR3 is 15 amino acids long. Trimming cost V 4 bases and J 4 bases; bases outside gene matches: 5. Per germline, CDR1 MDHEN and CDR2 SYDVKM. The DNA of the CDR3 is TGTGCCAGCAGTTCCCCCGGACAGGGGGCAGATACGCAGTATTTT. Protein product: CASSSPGQGADTQYF.

In its sample, this clonotype was seen many times. The V call is TRBV2, the J call TRBJ1-1, with a possible D match to TRBD1 (5 bases). The length of the CDR3 is 17 residues. Trimming pared 6 bases from V and 0 bases from J, leaving 20 bases between. Germline V gives CDR1 SNHLY, CDR2 FYNNEI. DNA for the CDR3: TGTGCCAGCAGCGGTAACAGGATCTCCATCATGAACACTGAAGCTTTCTTT. Protein: CASSGNRISIMNTEAFF.

This clonotype was detected only a few times. This rearrangement joins TRBV12-3 or TRBV12-4 to TRBJ2-5; D is unresolved. The CDR3 consists of 13 residues. Trimming stripped 6 bases from V and 1 base from J, with 9 bases between. CDR3: CASRPRLQETQYF. The CDR3 region has the DNA TGTGCCAGCAGACCGAGGCTCCAAGAGACCCAGTACTTC.

The V and J genes are TRBV6-2 or TRBV6-3 and TRBJ2-7; D is ambiguous. The V end was cut by 6 bases, the J end by 3 bases, with 15 bases between. The germline V gene has CDR1 MNHEY and CDR2 SVGEGT. The CDR3 spans 14 residues. The CDR3 bases are TGTGCCAGCAGAGCCCTAGGAGAAATCTACGAGCAGTACTTC. Translated, it gives CASRALGEIYEQYF.

This clonotype turned up a few times. One end of the junction fails to match germline, which may point to a read error. This chain links TRBV7-9 with TRBJ1-2; D ambiguous. The CDR3 totals 12 residues. Germline V gives CDR1 SEHNR, CDR2 FQNEAQ (reference sequence). As DNA, the CDR3 is TGTGCCAGCAGCGTAGCGAGCTATGGCTACACCTTC. Translation gives CASSVASYGYTF.

This clonotype was detected once. V usage is TRBV11-2 and J usage is TRBJ2-7, with no clear D. Per germline, CDR1 SGHAT and CDR2 FQNNGV. With 4 bases removed from V and 1 base from J, the gap between germline ends came to 8 bases. The length of the CDR3 is 13 residues. In DNA form, the CDR3 reads TGTGCCAGCAGCTCGATCTGGTCCTACGAGCAGTACTTC. Its translation is CASSSIWSYEQYF. The full variable domain, its missing parts supplied by reference TRBV11-2 and TRBJ2-7, is EAGVAQSPRYKIIEKRQSVAFWCNPISGHATLYWYQQILGQGPKLLIQFQNNGVVDDSQLPKDRFSAERLKGVDSTLKIQPAKLEDSAVYLCASSSIWSYEQYFGPGTRLTVT.

There are a few counts of this clonotype. The rearrangement joins TRBV4-3 to TRBJ2-3; D may match TRBD1 or TRBD2 (5 bases each). The CDR3 is 13 amino acids. V was cut by 3 bases and J by 5 bases, with 9 bases left in between. Per the germline V gene, CDR1 is LGHNA and CDR2 is YSLEER. The CDR3 sequence: CASSQGDVDTQYF. CDR3 sequence (DNA): TGCGCCAGCAGCCAGGGGGACGTAGATACGCAGTATTTT.

V is TRBV5-1 and J is TRBJ2-2, with 7 bases fitting TRBD1. CDR3 length: 15 amino acids. The germline V gene encodes CDR1 SGHRS and CDR2 YFSETQ. With 5 bases clipped from V and 3 bases from J, the junction kept 7 bases outside the gene matches. This CDR3 is CASRRLTGDTGELFF. The CDR3 DNA reads TGCGCCAGCAGACGCCTCACAGGGGACACCGGGGAGCTGTTTTTT.

The V call is TRBV20-1, the J call TRBJ2-1; 9 bases fit TRBD2. This CDR3 is built from 14 residues. Germline values: CDR1 DFQATT, CDR2 SNEGSKA (reference sequence). Germline trimming cut 7 bases from V and 9 bases from J; bases unmatched to any gene: 13. CDR3: CSGSPGLAFAEQFF. CDR3 bases: TGCAGTGGTTCGCCGGGACTAGCATTCGCTGAGCAGTTCTTC.

This chain's CDR3 is CASSLVRGKTQYF. The DNA of the CDR3 is TGTGCCAGCAGCTTAGTTCGGGGAAAGACCCAGTACTTC. The rearrangement uses TRBV7-2 and TRBJ2-5, with D perhaps matching TRBD2 (5 bases). The germline V gene encodes CDR1 SGHTA and CDR2 FQGNSA. With 1 base removed from V and 6 bases from J, the gap between germline ends came to 9 bases. The CDR3 totals 13 residues.

The chain is built from TRBV27 and TRBJ2-2, with D hard to call. Between the trimmed V and J ends, which lost 1 base and 6 bases, there was a span of 12 bases. Per the germline V gene, CDR1 is MNHEY and CDR2 is SMNVEV (reference sequence). CDR3 length equals 15 residues. The chain's CDR3 is CASSLFSGRPGELFF. As DNA, the CDR3 is TGTGCCAGCAGTTTATTTTCCGGCAGGCCCGGGGAGCTGTTTTTT.

This clonotype was observed a few times. The rearrangement links TRBV3-1 to TRBJ2-7, with TRBD1 matching over 8 bases. Germline V gives CDR1 LGHDT, CDR2 YNNKEL (reference sequence). CDR3 length: 15 residues. V lost 4 bases, J lost 6 bases, and 11 bases stayed unmatched. The CDR3 loop reads CASSRGQVGYGEQYF. The CDR3 bases are TGTGCCAGCAGCCGGGGACAGGTGGGGTACGGCGAGCAGTACTTC.